Listed here are 11 T cell receptor beta chains from one sample, sequenced in a study of T cell responses to AZD1222 COVID-19 vaccine. TCRdb's table, derived via immunoSEQ multiplex PCR, lists solely in-frame clones and lacks some. The data hold under 85,000 clones, with around 90% observed a single time. Here the sequenced sample was peripheral blood, taken on day 0 of MenACWY control vaccination. Receptors were obtained from an adult in good health.

The chain is built from TRBV7-3 and TRBJ1-1; a weak D match, TRBD1 (5 bases). The V end lost 3 bases, the J end lost 4 bases, and 9 bases lay between the germline ends. This CDR3 has 13 amino acids. CDR1 SGHTA and CDR2 FQGTGA come from the germline V gene. CDR3 DNA sequence: TGTGCCAGCAGCTTTACGGGGGGCACTGAAGCTTTCTTT. This codes for CASSFTGGTEAFF.

The genes are TRBV6-1 and TRBJ1-2; D is unclear. Germline-derived CDR1 and CDR2 are MNHNS and SASEGT. There are 11 residues in the CDR3. Trimming shortened V by 11 bases and J by 7 bases, and 14 bases separated the two germline ends. CDR3 DNA sequence: TGTGCCTGCGGTGAAGGGTTTGGCTACACCTTC. It yields the protein CACGEGFGYTF.

This sequence joins TRBV6-5 and TRBJ1-4; maybe TRBD1 (5 bases). This CDR3 spans 15 amino acids. Per germline, CDR1 MNHEY and CDR2 SVGAGI. Trimming cost V 8 bases and J 2 bases, with 15 bases left between them. The CDR3 protein is CASQTFGATNEKLFF. The CDR3 bases are TGTGCCAGCCAAACTTTTGGGGCCACTAATGAAAAACTGTTTTTT.

This chain connects TRBV5-1 to TRBJ1-2, with D uncertain. The germline CDR1 and CDR2 sequences are SGHRS and YFSETQ. V lost 6 bases and J 5 bases, leaving 20 bases between the germline ends. The CDR3 sequence is 15 residues long. The CDR3 DNA follows: TGCGCCAGCAAAGAGGGAAGTTTTAGTCTGTATGGCTACACCTTC. Residues: CASKEGSFSLYGYTF.

The V and J genes are TRBV30 and TRBJ2-7; TRBD1 aligns across 10 bases. This CDR3 region has 13 residues. The trim removed 7 bases at V and 1 base at J, leaving 4 bases unmatched. Germline assignment: CDR1 GTSNPN and CDR2 SVGIG (reference sequence). In DNA, the CDR3 is TGTGCCTTCAGGGACAGGGGTTCCTACGAGCAGTACTTC. Translation: CAFRDRGSYEQYF.

The V and J genes are TRBV11-2 and TRBJ1-1; perhaps TRBD1 as D (5 bases). The CDR3 has 15 amino acids. V was pared by 7 bases and J by 1 base, with 16 bases between. Germline assignment: CDR1 SGHAT and CDR2 FQNNGV. The CDR3 sequence is CASTQVGLPNTEAFF. CDR3 sequence (DNA): TGTGCCAGCACCCAGGTGGGGCTACCGAACACTGAAGCTTTCTTT.

The count of this clone is one. The CDR3: CASSVDYRGKYAGELFF. The CDR3 DNA follows: TGTGCCAGCAGCGTAGATTACAGGGGGAAATATGCCGGGGAGCTGTTTTTT. V is TRBV9 and J is TRBJ2-2, with 8 bases that match TRBD1. The CDR3 runs to 17 residues. Trimming took 0 bases from V and 6 from J; bases not matched to a gene: 10. CDR1 and CDR2 from the germline V gene are SGDLS and YYNGEE.

This CDR3 is CASSIGSQNIQYF. The CDR3, as DNA: TGTGCCAGTAGTATAGGGTCCCAAAACATTCAGTACTTC. This chain links TRBV19 with TRBJ2-4; unclear D gene. Per germline, CDR1 LNHDA and CDR2 SQIVND (reference sequence). The CDR3 totals 13 residues. The V end was cut by 1 base, the J end by 5 bases, with 6 bases between.

The chain joins TRBV19 to TRBJ1-4, with 8 bases matching TRBD1. With 2 bases clipped from V and 5 bases from J, the junction kept 10 bases outside the gene matches. The CDR3 runs to 17 residues. Germline values: CDR1 LNHDA, CDR2 SQIVND (reference sequence). CDR3 DNA: TGTGCCAGTAGTATATTTGGCAGGGGGCGAATGAATGAAAAACTGTTTTTT. Its translation is CASSIFGRGRMNEKLFF.

This chain connects TRBV4-1 to TRBJ1-2, with a possible D match to TRBD1 (5 bases). V was cut by 0 bases and J by 5 bases, with 10 bases left in between. CDR1 and CDR2 from the germline V gene are MGHRA and YSYEKL. The CDR3 runs to 14 residues. The CDR3 region has the DNA TGCGCCAGCAGCCAAGATCTGGGACCGTATGGCTACACCTTC. Translated: CASSQDLGPYGYTF.

This chain uses TRBV18 with TRBJ1-2, with D possibly matching TRBD1 (5 bases). Germline V gives CDR1 KGHSH, CDR2 LQKENI. V was trimmed by 3 bases and J by 2 bases, leaving 10 bases between them. There are 14 residues in the CDR3. The CDR3 DNA reads TGTGCCAGCTCACCTGAGGGGTACAACTATGGCTACACCTTC. It specifies CASSPEGYNYGYTF.